This T cell receptor (beta chain) was sequenced during a study of cytomegalovirus exposure and HLA in healthy donors (dated by TCRdb to between 2016 and 2019). About the full investigation: In an earlier analysis of fewer than 750 of the donors, approximately 260 Gb of sequence data and approximately 100 million unique TCR beta sequences from 150 million to 200 million T cells were reported. A later genetic analysis took genome-wide SNP genotypes for about three fifths of the 666 donors and used that subset as a discovery cohort. In addition to the first cohort of 650 to 750 subjects, a separate validation cohort of 120 different subjects was used. A handful of DR-DQ haplotypes were handled as single units for association and clustering because linkage in the cohort was strong. HLA typing covered class I and class II loci at four-digit resolution. A later analysis re-examined previously published TCR beta repertoires from more than 550 donors and added high-resolution HLA genotyping to investigate patterns of TCR occurrence. The aim of the study was to test whether cataloging public T cell receptors could identify signatures of past pathogen exposure. The number of donors typed differed by locus, with roughly 629-640 for A, B, C, DRB1 and DQB1, 522 for DQA1, approximately 570 for DPA1, and around 430 for DPB1. To predict cytomegalovirus infection status, the study brought together high-throughput TCR immunosequencing, statistical association of individual TCRs with disease status, and machine learning. Every repertoire in the discovery cohort had been generated on one and the same sequencing platform. The study used immunosequencing to profile the T cell repertoires of approximately 630 subjects and linked those repertoires to cytomegalovirus serostatus. Donor age, sex, ethnicity and CMV serostatus were compiled together with the repertoire data. Among 398 genotyped donors of the cohort, an average of approximately 240,000 unique TCR beta nucleotide sequences was sequenced per donor, of which 15% to 20% were non-productive. In an earlier analysis of several hundred of the donors, high-throughput TCR beta sequencing was used to judge whether each TCR beta V gene segment behaved as functional or pseudogenic. An early release that covered fewer than 750 HLA-typed donors contained about 300 gigabases of sequencing data and around 80 million unique TCR sequences. Of the roughly 400 genotyped donors, approximately 82% fell in the genetic ancestry cluster associated with self-reported Caucasian donors. Rather than using new phenotypic data, the later analysis identified candidate immune exposures from TCR beta sequences and from how often those sequences occurred across donors. The full study reports these points: In a later analysis, TCR association rates were found to vary across HLA loci, with the most associated TCRs seen for DRB1 alleles and the fewest for HLA-C alleles. In a later analysis, around 17,000 TCR beta sequences were associated with specific HLA alleles at a false discovery rate of 0.05. Most TCR sequences were seen in very few donors, while some public TCRs were found in many individuals. An earlier analysis of 587 of the donors showed that most TCR beta V segments appeared in productive rearrangements either about 87% or about 30% of the time, which broadly matched IMGT annotations. In a later analysis, several top co-occurrence clusters were reported to appear linked to parvovirus B19, influenza, CMV and Epstein-Barr virus. Because counts were too low, roughly 17 rarely observed V segments, including chromosome 9 orphons, were left out of the earlier analysis of over 550 of the donors. The sequencing pipeline was judged likely to have produced a cluster of highly shared sequence variants as a technical artifact. Strong co-occurrence of HLA alleles, especially DR and DQ, made assigning TCR associations to individual alleles difficult. The study listed 150 to 200 TCR beta chains as associated with cytomegalovirus. In this cohort, only TCR beta chains were sequenced, and detectable features were limited by the absence of alpha or paired-chain data. A later genetic analysis reported fewer N-insertions in productive TCRs among donors in an Asian-associated ancestry cluster than the approximately 700-donor mean. Linkage disequilibrium might explain the correlated functional status among segregating V segments, but an unknown experimental factor could not be excluded. A further reported finding was that TCR beta sequences accurately predicted the HLA-A and HLA-B alleles for most subjects in the first cohort. Most CMV-associated TCR beta chains appeared to be HLA-restricted in a later analysis, and the HLA associations seemed to be driven largely by CMV exposure. Roughly uniform sequencing depth across donors was assumed in presence/absence analyses, although this assumption may not hold. In vitro tests confirmed that a few of the cytomegalovirus-associated TCR beta chains recognize cytomegalovirus antigens. The only immune exposure information available for the cohort was CMV serostatus. Cytomegalovirus status was reported to be diagnosed by the classifier with high specificity and sensitivity in both the original and validation cohorts. In a later analysis, HLA-associated TCR beta chains showed more clonal expansion and lower generation probabilities than non-associated chains that were equally common. According to the authors, the approach could potentially be generalized to other disease states and immunological phenotypes. HLA typing was unavailable for some donors at each locus, so association tests used only the typed subset. V-gene and J-gene trimming of TCR beta chains was associated with a missense DCLRE1C variant in a later genetic analysis, and the association was replicated in an independent cohort.

The protocol used for the library was the immunoSEQ multiplex PCR assay. A mixture of 60 forward primers for TCR Vbeta segments and 13 reverse primers for TCR Jbeta segments was used in the multiplex PCR. A multiplex PCR assay on genomic DNA amplified the CDR3 region of rearranged TCR beta genes. On the Illumina HiSeq System, the amplified TCR beta libraries were sequenced as 87-base-pair reads. In the authors' own workflow: In a later analysis, tens of millions of unique TCR beta chains were counted across the approximately 640 repertoires, and roughly 11 million of these chains were shared by at least two donors. To remove PCR and sequencing errors, raw reads were error-corrected and collapsed into unique sequences using a nearest-neighbor algorithm that merged closely related sequences. CDR3 sequences were aligned to IMGT reference sequences to assign V, D and J gene segments. For a sequence to be retained, a match of at least six nucleotides to both a V gene segment and a J gene segment was required. Rearrangements were called productive when the CDR3 lacked stop codons and stayed in frame with V and J; all others were non-productive. Following IMGT convention, CDR3 was defined as the stretch from the second conserved V-encoded cysteine to the conserved J-encoded phenylalanine. The earlier analysis of 587 of the donors excluded sequences that lacked an unambiguous match to a single V gene segment. An earlier analysis of several hundred of the donors called V segments functional above 56.7% productive rearrangements and segregating when the between-donor standard deviation exceeded 5%. To diagnose cytomegalovirus status from the catalog of TCR beta chain sequences, a statistical classification framework was built. V and J gene assignment, in a later analysis, came from comparing TCR nucleotide sequences with IMGT/GENE-DB human TR gene sequences. A later analysis assigned CDR3 sequences and most-parsimonious VDJ recombination scenarios with the TCRdist pipeline. In a later analysis, each TCR beta chain was defined by its CDR3 amino acid sequence together with its V-gene family, and reads lacking a unique V-gene family were excluded. As a way to deal with suspected cross-contamination and a sequencing artifact, a later analysis dropped nearly 600 nucleotide sequences that were highly shared and had low generation probability. In a later analysis, a clonal expansion index was calculated for each public chain from normalized within-repertoire ranks of inferred template counts. Generation probabilities in a later analysis came from a VDJ recombination model fitted to out-of-frame rearrangements, and those results were checked against IGoR. In a later analysis, hypergeometric tests were used to score TCR-TCR, TCR-HLA and TCR-CMV co-occurrence, with a repertoire-size bias correction applied to TCR pairs. To estimate false discovery rates, a later analysis permuted the HLA or CMV assignments 20 times. A later analysis grouped co-occurring TCRs with DBSCAN, adding TCRdist sequence similarity when clustering within HLA-allele-positive subsets. Repertoires with fewer than 30,000 or more than 120,000 public chains, plus five repertoires with anomalous nucleotide sharing, were excluded from co-occurrence clustering. What TCRdb holds here is the immuneACCESS table cut down to in-frame rearrangements. Part of the clones is not present; checked against another copy, under half of the missing clones reflect an unresolved V gene, and the others are unexplained. V and J calls plus clone size are reproduced from that table; the DNA served to infer D and trimming. Across this sample there are approximately 170,000 clones, with around four fifths seen only once. Clones ranked in the top ten supply 9% to 10% of the sample.

Of note for this clone: Which antigen it targets is not known. Per-nucleotide qualities are absent, and no much larger clonotype sits a single base away.

The cohort was made up of about 670 healthy bone marrow donors. At the time of sampling, all cohort members were nominally healthy, though unrecorded immune exposures were likely present. The donor tested CMV seropositive, placing the donor among the 289 seropositive members of the cohort. A peripheral blood sample was provided by each donor, and peripheral blood mononuclear cells were used for TCR beta sequencing. The Qiagen DNeasy Blood Extraction Kit was used to extract genomic DNA from the blood cell samples. The sequencing input was PBMCs. This sequence was found in a young man in good health and CMV-seropositive.

For the CDR3, the sequence is CASSYISGYTF. The DNA reads TGTGCCAGCAGTTACATCTCCGGCTACACCTTC. The chain is made from TRBV6-5 and TRBJ1-2, with the D gene not clear enough to name. The CDR1 and CDR2 encoded by the germline V gene are MNHEY and SVGAGI. Trimming removed 2 bases from V and 8 bases from J, leaving 6 bases between the germline ends. Taken from cysteine to phenylalanine, the CDR3 has 11 residues. The retained sequence is limited to the CDR3, 33 bases, with the frame set at the first base.